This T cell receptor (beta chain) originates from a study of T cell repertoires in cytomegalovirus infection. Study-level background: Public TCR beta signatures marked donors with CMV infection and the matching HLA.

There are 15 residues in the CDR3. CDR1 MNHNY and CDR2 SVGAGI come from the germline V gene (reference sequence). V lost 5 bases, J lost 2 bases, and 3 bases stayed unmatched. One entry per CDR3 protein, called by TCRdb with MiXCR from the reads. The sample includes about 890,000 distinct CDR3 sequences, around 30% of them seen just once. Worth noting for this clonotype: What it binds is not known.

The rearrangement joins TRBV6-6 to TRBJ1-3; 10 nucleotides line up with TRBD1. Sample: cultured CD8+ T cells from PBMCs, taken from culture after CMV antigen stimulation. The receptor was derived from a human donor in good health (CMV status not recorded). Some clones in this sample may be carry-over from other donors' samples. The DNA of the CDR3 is TGTGCCAGCAGTCCCGGGACAGGGGCTGGAAACACCATATATTTT. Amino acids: CASSPGTGAGNTIYF.